Listed below are T cell receptor beta chains from one sample, sequenced in a study of blood T cell repertoires in COVID-19. Generated by immunoSEQ multiplex PCR, the TCRdb table keeps only in-frame clones and is missing some. The table lists some 150,000 clones, about 79% of them singletons, with about 7.8% in the top ten. Sequencing was carried out using peripheral blood. All receptors come from a woman in her forties or fifties in a cohort sampled during active or convalescent COVID-19. Both conserved end residues are part of each CDR3.

TRBJ2-7 TRBV21-1 CASSKSRHMSSYEQYF
TRBJ2-7 TRBV27 CASSLSGASGGPYEQYF
TRBJ2-5 TRBV7-9 CASSQHKSSETQYF
TRBJ2-1 TRBV12-5 CASELAVSSYNEQFF
TRBJ1-6 TRBV30 CAWSVEEMANSPLHF
TRBJ1-2 TRBV29-1 CSVEDGGAMGYTF
TRBJ1-4 TRBV6-4 CASRGGQGPNEKLFF
TRBJ2-3 TRBV29-1 CSVDRRTAGIYTDTQYF
TRBJ1-4 TRBV2 CASRGTVGKLFF
TRBJ1-2 TRBV4-2 CASSQVGDRGGDGYTF